The 9 T cell receptor beta chains in this list originate from one sample, sequenced in a study of blood T cells in healthy people across ages. It was with a sample-barcoded 5' primer and a J-beta primer mix that a second PCR of roughly 7 to 12 cycles was run. TCRdb reanalysed the 5' RACE reads using MiXCR and keeps one entry per CDR3 protein. The table includes 1.4 million to 1.5 million distinct CDR3 sequences, 42% detected once. The sample consisted of blood. Receptors originate from a woman between 18 and 29 years old in good health.

The V gene is TRBV5-1, the J gene TRBJ2-1, with TRBD2 identical over 14 bases. Germline trimming cut 4 bases from V and 8 bases from J; bases unmatched to any gene: 8. This CDR3 contains 16 residues. Germline V lookup: CDR1 SGHRS, CDR2 YFSETQ. The CDR3 loop reads CASSAETSGGAYEQFF. CDR3 sequence (DNA): TGCGCCAGCAGCGCCGAGACTAGCGGGGGGGCTTATGAGCAGTTCTTC.

The chain is built from TRBV5-1 and TRBJ2-3, with D tentatively TRBD1 or TRBD2 (6 bases each). Germline V gene lookup returns CDR1 SGHRS and CDR2 YFSETQ. V was pared by 4 bases and J by 6 bases, with 18 bases between. The CDR3 has 15 amino acids. CDR3 DNA sequence: TGCGCCAGCAGCCCCTCCGGAGGGGGGCGGGATACGCAGTATTTT. It codes for CASSPSGGGRDTQYF.

This clonotype was picked up a small number of times. The chain employs TRBV28 and TRBJ2-4; 8 nucleotides agree with TRBD2. This CDR3 contains 13 residues. Germline lookup yields CDR1 MDHEN and CDR2 SYDVKM. Unmatched junction bases numbered 4, after V lost 3 bases and J lost 9 bases. Here the CDR3 DNA reads TGTGCCAGCAGTTTGCCGGGGGGGGCCATTCAGTACTTC. This codes for CASSLPGGAIQYF.

This clonotype was seen only a few times. V is TRBV6-6 and J is TRBJ1-2; D may be TRBD1 (5 bases). The ends were cut back, 5 bases at V and 2 bases at J, with 15 bases in the middle. The CDR3 consists of 15 residues. Looked up from germline, CDR1 is MNHNY and CDR2 is SVGAGI (reference sequence). This CDR3 is CASSDQTDNNYGYTF. The CDR3 DNA sequence: TGTGCCAGCAGTGACCAGACAGACAACAACTATGGCTACACCTTC.

This clonotype showed up just a few times. The V and J genes are TRBV5-1 and TRBJ2-1, with 7 bases identical to TRBD1. Per germline, CDR1 SGHRS and CDR2 YFSETQ. V gave up 2 bases and J gave up 5 bases; unmatched junction bases: 4. The CDR3 totals 14 residues. The CDR3 nucleotides are TGCGCCAGCAGCTTAAGGACAGGAGACAATGAGCAGTTCTTC. It yields the protein CASSLRTGDNEQFF.

This chain links TRBV5-1 with TRBJ1-1; 7 positions match TRBD1. Germline values: CDR1 SGHRS, CDR2 YFSETQ. V lost 4 bases to trimming and J lost 10 bases; unmatched junction nucleotides: 10. The CDR3 contains 13 residues. The CDR3: CASSAVGRQGAFF. The CDR3 DNA sequence: TGCGCCAGCAGCGCCGTTGGACGACAGGGAGCTTTCTTT. The complete variable domain, with remaining parts taken from reference TRBV5-1 and TRBJ1-1, reads KAGVTQTPRYLIKTRGQQVTLSCSPISGHRSVSWYQQTPGQGLQFLFEYFSETQRNKGNFPGRFSGRQFSNSRSEMNVSTLELGDSALYLCASSAVGRQGAFFGQGTRLTVV.

This clonotype was seen more than once but under ten times. This chain links TRBV7-3 with TRBJ2-7; D unresolved. The length of the CDR3 is 15 residues. Per germline, CDR1 SGHTA and CDR2 FQGTGA. The V end was cut by 0 bases, the J end by 5 bases, with 14 bases between. CDR3 DNA sequence: TGTGCCAGCAGCTTAACTGCCGACCCAGTCCACGAGCAGTACTTC. It codes for CASSLTADPVHEQYF.

This sequence joins TRBV20-1 and TRBJ2-3, with D possibly matching TRBD2 (6 bases). The CDR3 is 15 amino acids. Trimming left V 3 bases short and J 2 bases short, with 15 bases between. Germline CDR1 is DFQATT and CDR2 is SNEGSKA (reference sequence). The CDR3 here is CSASLAGRNTDTQYF. CDR3 bases: TGCAGTGCTAGCCTCGCGGGGCGGAACACAGATACGCAGTATTTT.

This clonotype was seen a handful of times. The chain is built from TRBV20-1 and TRBJ1-2, with 11 bases lining up with TRBD1. CDR3 length equals 15 residues. The V segment lost 6 bases and the J segment 3 bases; nucleotides outside the gene matches: 9. The germline V gene has CDR1 DFQATT and CDR2 SNEGSKA (reference sequence). The CDR3 DNA follows: TGCAGTGCCCAAGGGACGGACAGGGGGCACTATGGCTACACCTTC. Translating it yields CSAQGTDRGHYGYTF.